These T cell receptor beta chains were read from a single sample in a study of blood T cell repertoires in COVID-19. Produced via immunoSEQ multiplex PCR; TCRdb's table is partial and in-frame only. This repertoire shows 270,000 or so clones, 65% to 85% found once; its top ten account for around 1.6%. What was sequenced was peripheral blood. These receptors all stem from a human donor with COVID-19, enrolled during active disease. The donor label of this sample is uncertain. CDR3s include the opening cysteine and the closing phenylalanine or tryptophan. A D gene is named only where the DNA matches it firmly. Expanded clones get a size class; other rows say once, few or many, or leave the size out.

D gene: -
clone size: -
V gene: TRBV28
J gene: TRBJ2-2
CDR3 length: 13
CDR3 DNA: TGTGCCAGTCAGTACAGACCCGCCGGGGAGCTGTTTTTT
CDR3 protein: CASQYRPAGELFF

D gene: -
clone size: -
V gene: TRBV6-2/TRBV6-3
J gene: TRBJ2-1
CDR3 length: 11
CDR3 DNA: TGTGCCAGCAGTTCCGGAGGTGAGCAGTTCTTC
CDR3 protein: CASSSGGEQFF

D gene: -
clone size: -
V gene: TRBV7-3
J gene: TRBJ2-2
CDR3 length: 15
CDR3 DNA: TGTGCCAGCAGGCCCATTGCTAGCGCCACCGGGGAGCTGTTTTTT
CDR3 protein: CASRPIASATGELFF

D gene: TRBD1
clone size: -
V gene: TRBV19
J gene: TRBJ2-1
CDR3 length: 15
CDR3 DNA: TGTGCCAGTAGCCCCGACAGGGGGAACAACAATGAGCAGTTCTTC
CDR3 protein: CASSPDRGNNNEQFF

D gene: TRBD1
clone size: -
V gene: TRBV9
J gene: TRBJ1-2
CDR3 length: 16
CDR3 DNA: TGTGCCAGCAGCTTTCCCCCAGGGGGTGGTCTCTATGGCTACACCTTC
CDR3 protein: CASSFPPGGGLYGYTF

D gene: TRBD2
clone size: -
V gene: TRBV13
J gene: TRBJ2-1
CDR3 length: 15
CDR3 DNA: TGTGCCAGCAGCCCCGGGACTAGCGGGAGGAATGAGCAGTTCTTC
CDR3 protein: CASSPGTSGRNEQFF

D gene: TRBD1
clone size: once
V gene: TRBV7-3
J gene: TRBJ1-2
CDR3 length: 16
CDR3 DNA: TGTGCCAGCAGCCAAAGGGACGGGACAGGGTACGGTGGCTACACCTTC
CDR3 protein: CASSQRDGTGYGGYTF

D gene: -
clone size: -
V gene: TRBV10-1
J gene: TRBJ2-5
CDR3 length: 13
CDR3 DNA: TGCGCCCCTAATGTCGGGTACCAAGAGACCCAGTACTTC
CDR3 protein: CAPNVGYQETQYF

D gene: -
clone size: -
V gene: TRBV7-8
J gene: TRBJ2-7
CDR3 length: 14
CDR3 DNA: TGTGCCAGCAGCGTTAGAGTCGGCTCCTACGAGCAGTACTTC
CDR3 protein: CASSVRVGSYEQYF

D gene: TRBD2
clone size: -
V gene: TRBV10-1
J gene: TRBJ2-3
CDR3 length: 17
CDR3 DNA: TGCGCCAGCAGTGCGGCCTTGGGACTAGCGGGACCCCCACCGCAGTATTTT
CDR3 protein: CASSAALGLAGPPPQYF

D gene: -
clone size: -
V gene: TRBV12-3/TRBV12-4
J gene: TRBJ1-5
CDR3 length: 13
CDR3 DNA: TGTGCCAGCGTAGATGAGAGCAATCAGCCCCAGCATTTT
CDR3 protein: CASVDESNQPQHF

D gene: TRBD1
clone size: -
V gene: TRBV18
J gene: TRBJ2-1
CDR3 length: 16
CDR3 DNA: TGTGCCAGCTCACCCACCCGGGACAGGGTATACAATGAGCAGTTCTTC
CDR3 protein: CASSPTRDRVYNEQFF

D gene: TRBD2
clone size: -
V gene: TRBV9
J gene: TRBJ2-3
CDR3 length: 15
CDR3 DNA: TGTGCCAGCAGCGTGGGTAGCGGGAGTTCAGATACGCAGTATTTT
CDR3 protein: CASSVGSGSSDTQYF

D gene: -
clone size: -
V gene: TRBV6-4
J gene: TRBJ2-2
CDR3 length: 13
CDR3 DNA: TGTGCCAGCAGTGAAACTACGACCGGGGAGCTGTTTTTT
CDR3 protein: CASSETTTGELFF

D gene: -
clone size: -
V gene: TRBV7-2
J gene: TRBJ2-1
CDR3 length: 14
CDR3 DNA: TGTGCCAGCTTTTCGGGGAGCTCCTACAATGAGCAGTTCTTC
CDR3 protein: CASFSGSSYNEQFF